This record covers a single T cell receptor beta chain. This record comes from a study of blood T cell repertoires in COVID-19. In the study overall: Samples of COVID-19 (acute and convalescent) were obtained from the United States, Italy and Spain. Sample material is recorded as cDNA or gDNA derived from T cells, B-cell-depleted T cells, or PBMCs.

Original processing methods: Amplification from reference gene primers served as the basis for estimated nucleated cell counts. Clones were read by immunoSEQ multiplex PCR, and TCRdb kept only the in-frame ones, dropping some. V and J calls and clone size are those listed in that table; D and trimming were worked out from the DNA. The table shows some 100,000 clones, with about 90% occurring only once. The V segment lost 5 bases and the J segment 8 bases; nucleotides outside the gene matches: 10. This CDR3 is built from 15 residues. Germline-derived CDR1 and CDR2 are SEHNR and FQNEAQ (reference sequence).

The sequence came from a man aged 25 to 40 in a cohort sampled during active COVID-19. The J gene is TRBJ2-2, the V gene TRBV7-9; 8 bases align to TRBD1. The source material was peripheral blood. CDR3 DNA sequence: TGTGCCAGCAGCCCCGACAGGGGCCTGTCAGGGGAGCTGTTTTTT. It yields the protein CASSPDRGLSGELFF.